These T cell receptor beta chains were read from a single sample in a study of blood T cell repertoires in COVID-19. Only in-frame clones appear in the TCRdb table, and some are missing; sequencing was by immunoSEQ multiplex PCR. The sample includes approximately 240,000 clones, 80% to 95% of them seen just once. Sample: peripheral blood. Every receptor here comes from a man between 25 and 39 years old with COVID-19, enrolled during active disease. CDR3s include the opening cysteine and the closing phenylalanine or tryptophan. A D gene is named only where the DNA matches it firmly. Clone sizes are given selectively: once, few, many, or a class where the clone is expanded.

j_gene,d_gene,v_gene,abundance,CDR3aa,CDR3nt
TRBJ1-2,TRBD1,TRBV4-1,NA,CASSQGATGPYGYTF,TGCGCCAGCAGCCAAGGGGCGACAGGGCCTTATGGCTACACCTTC
TRBJ1-2,NA,TRBV7-9,NA,CASSLAEGTCTF,TGTGCCAGCAGCTTAGCGGAGGGGACCTGCACCTTC
TRBJ1-6,TRBD1,TRBV19,NA,CASSTTGGGSPLHF,TGTGCCAGTAGTACTACAGGGGGTGGTTCACCCCTCCACTTT
TRBJ2-3,NA,TRBV29-1,NA,CSVELGFSSLTDTQYF,TGCAGCGTTGAGCTCGGGTTTAGTTCCCTGACAGATACGCAGTATTTT
TRBJ1-2,NA,TRBV30,NA,CAWRDDRGGPYGYTF,TGTGCCTGGAGAGACGACAGAGGTGGTCCCTATGGCTACACCTTC
TRBJ2-5,NA,TRBV9,NA,CASSAPRGGAETQYF,TGTGCCAGCAGCGCCCCTAGAGGCGGGGCAGAGACCCAGTACTTC
TRBJ1-6,TRBD1,TRBV25-1,NA,CASSEHGTGNSPLHF,TGTGCCAGCAGTGAACACGGGACAGGGAATTCACCCCTCCACTTT
TRBJ1-2,NA,TRBV5-1,NA,CASSLAEFSGYTF,TGCGCCAGCAGCTTGGCAGAGTTTAGCGGCTACACCTTC
TRBJ1-2,NA,TRBV15,NA,CATPTSGYTF,TGTGCCACCCCCACGAGCGGCTACACCTTC
TRBJ1-2,NA,TRBV30,NA,CAWRGSYGYTF,TGTGCCTGGAGAGGGAGCTATGGCTACACCTTC
TRBJ1-2,NA,TRBV10-3,NA,CAIRRGTIYGYTF,TGTGCCATCAGGAGGGGGACAATCTATGGCTACACCTTC
TRBJ1-1,NA,TRBV11-2,NA,CASSFSTEAFF,TGTGCCAGCAGCTTCAGTACTGAAGCTTTCTTT
TRBJ1-2,NA,TRBV4-1,NA,CASSSGPGVGDGYTF,TGCGCCAGCAGCTCCGGCCCAGGCGTGGGAGATGGCTACACCTTC
TRBJ1-1,NA,TRBV29-1,NA,CSTDSQGGTEAFF,TGCAGCACCGATTCGCAGGGAGGGACTGAAGCTTTCTTT
TRBJ1-2,TRBD1,TRBV7-9,NA,CASILAGQGWDGYTF,TGTGCCAGCATCCTTGCGGGACAGGGCTGGGATGGCTACACCTTC
TRBJ2-5,TRBD1,TRBV14,NA,CASSQKGQGFSETQYF,TGTGCCAGCAGCCAGAAAGGACAGGGGTTTTCAGAGACCCAGTACTTC
TRBJ2-5,NA,TRBV19,NA,CATAAGSRGVETQYF,TGTGCCACCGCAGCGGGCTCGAGGGGAGTCGAGACCCAGTACTTC
TRBJ1-1,TRBD1,TRBV6-5,NA,CASSPDRGLGTEAFF,TGTGCCAGCAGCCCGGACAGGGGGCTAGGCACTGAAGCTTTCTTT
TRBJ2-5,NA,TRBV7-3,NA,CASSPGAVETQYF,TGTGCCAGCAGCCCGGGTGCGGTTGAGACCCAGTACTTC
TRBJ2-7,TRBD1,TRBV7-9,NA,CASSPSQQGVLGEQYF,TGTGCCAGCAGCCCAAGCCAGCAGGGGGTTCTGGGCGAGCAGTACTTC
TRBJ2-7,NA,TRBV25-1,NA,CASSDRGEYEQYF,TGTGCCAGCAGTGACAGGGGGGAGTACGAGCAGTACTTC
TRBJ2-2,TRBD2,TRBV15,NA,CATSRSGGRDGELFF,TGTGCCACCAGCAGAAGCGGGGGTCGTGACGGGGAGCTGTTTTTT
TRBJ2-5,TRBD2,TRBV11-2,once,CASSRPGEGETQYF,TGTGCCAGCAGCCGCCCGGGGGAGGGAGAGACCCAGTACTTC
TRBJ1-2,NA,TRBV27,NA,CASTPSPTWGYTF,TGTGCCAGCACCCCAAGTCCCACATGGGGCTACACCTTC
TRBJ1-5,TRBD1,TRBV30,NA,CAWSAGQSNQPQHF,TGTGCCTGGAGTGCGGGACAGAGCAATCAGCCCCAGCATTTT
TRBJ2-7,NA,TRBV11-2,NA,CASSPIRDNGYEQYF,TGTGCCAGCAGCCCGATCCGGGACAATGGTTACGAGCAGTACTTC
TRBJ2-1,NA,TRBV13,NA,CASSSMGGRKDEQFF,TGTGCCAGCAGCTCGATGGGCGGGCGGAAGGATGAGCAGTTCTTC
TRBJ1-6,TRBD1,TRBV7-3,NA,CASSHGTGGSPLHF,TGTGCCAGCAGCCACGGGACAGGGGGATCACCCCTCCACTTT
TRBJ2-2,NA,TRBV6-5,NA,CASSSQGVAGELFF,TGTGCCAGCAGTTCACAGGGTGTCGCCGGGGAGCTGTTTTTT
TRBJ2-7,TRBD2,TRBV7-2,NA,CASSSLAGNSYEQYF,TGTGCCAGCAGCTCCCTAGCGGGGAACTCCTACGAGCAGTACTTC
TRBJ1-1,NA,TRBV2,NA,CASSEEAGVTEAFF,TGTGCCAGCAGTGAAGAGGCAGGGGTCACTGAAGCTTTCTTT
TRBJ2-2,TRBD1,TRBV5-1,NA,CASSLESRTGGGKTGELFF,TGCGCCAGCAGCTTGGAATCCCGGACAGGGGGAGGAAAAACCGGGGAGCTGTTTTTT
TRBJ2-7,TRBD2,TRBV3-1/TRBV3-2,NA,CASSHSAGAYEQYF,TGTGCCAGCAGCCATTCGGCGGGGGCCTACGAGCAGTACTTC
TRBJ2-3,TRBD1,TRBV7-7,NA,CASSPTGGDGDTQYF,TGTGCCAGCAGCCCTACAGGGGGCGACGGAGATACGCAGTATTTT
TRBJ2-2,NA,TRBV25-1,once,CASSEYTGVNTGELFF,TGTGCCAGCAGTGAATATACGGGGGTGAACACCGGGGAGCTGTTTTTT
TRBJ2-1,TRBD2,TRBV2,NA,CASILYAGLAGNNEQFF,TGTGCCAGCATTCTATACGCGGGACTAGCGGGGAACAATGAGCAGTTCTTC
TRBJ2-3,TRBD2,TRBV4-1,once,CASGWVRGGQGDTQYF,TGCGCCAGCGGCTGGGTGCGGGGGGGCCAGGGAGATACGCAGTATTTT
TRBJ1-5,NA,TRBV18,NA,CASSSQGNNQPQHF,TGTGCCAGCTCATCGCAGGGGAACAATCAGCCCCAGCATTTT
TRBJ2-3,NA,TRBV11-3,NA,CASSFLLDTQYF,TGTGCCAGCAGCTTTCTCTTAGATACGCAGTATTTT
TRBJ2-1,TRBD1,TRBV7-9,NA,CASSLQGVFF,TGTGCCAGCAGCTTACAGGGGGTGTTCTTC
TRBJ1-1,TRBD1,TRBV10-1,NA,CASSEGTEEGTEAFF,TGCGCCAGCAGTGAGGGGACAGAAGAAGGGACTGAAGCTTTCTTT
TRBJ2-3,NA,TRBV11-2,NA,CASGPRGLADTQYF,TGTGCCAGCGGGCCTAGGGGTCTCGCAGATACGCAGTATTTT
TRBJ1-6,NA,TRBV5-1,NA,CASRSAGTAINSPLHF,TGCGCCAGCAGATCGGCCGGGACTGCGATCAATTCACCCCTCCACTTT
TRBJ2-5,NA,TRBV5-5,NA,CASSINREGTQYF,TGTGCCAGCAGCATAAACAGGGAAGGGACCCAGTACTTC
TRBJ1-5,TRBD1,TRBV5-6,once,CASSRSTGPNQPQHF,TGTGCCAGCAGCCGTTCGACAGGGCCGAATCAGCCCCAGCATTTT
TRBJ2-1,TRBD1,TRBV9,NA,CASGTLGTGPYNEQFF,TGTGCCAGCGGAACCCTAGGGACAGGGCCCTACAATGAGCAGTTCTTC
TRBJ1-5,TRBD1,TRBV7-3,NA,CASSIPRGQESNQPQHF,TGTGCCAGCAGCATACCGAGAGGACAGGAGAGCAATCAGCCCCAGCATTTT
TRBJ2-1,TRBD1,TRBV4-1,once,CASSRTGGSYNEQFF,TGCGCCAGCAGCCGGACAGGGGGCTCCTACAATGAGCAGTTCTTC
TRBJ1-5,TRBD1,TRBV7-2,NA,CASSLDRGSNQPQHF,TGTGCCAGCAGCTTAGACAGGGGAAGCAATCAGCCCCAGCATTTT